Detailed here is one T cell receptor (beta chain). No antigen is known for it. Base quality data are lacking; no much larger clone is found one base away. Germline trimming amounts to 10 bases on V and 2 bases on J, with 8 as the count of junction bases outside the gene matches. From the germline V gene (reference sequence), CDR1 is LNHDA and CDR2 is SQIVND. Its CDR3 holds 13 amino acids, cysteine through phenylalanine. Only the CDR3 part of the read is kept: 39 bases, read in frame from the first base. The record originates from a study of control samples from healthy donors and cancer patients (TCRdb year 2020). Libraries were built with the immunoSEQ multiplex PCR assay. Sourced from immuneACCESS, this table was stored by TCRdb with only in-frame sequences that have V and J called. A share of the clones is absent; for the studies checked, an unresolved V gene accounts for under half, and the remainder has no known explanation. The sample profile shows 150,000 to 200,000 clones; roughly nine tenths of them were found once. The ten largest clonotypes hold approximately 0.7% of the sample.

The TCR comes from a woman under 40 in good health. The chain employs TRBV19 and TRBJ2-7, and 7 junctional nucleotides match TRBD1. What was sequenced was blood. The nucleotides read TGTGCCACGGGACAGCCACCGACCTACGAGCAGTACTTC. It specifies CATGQPPTYEQYF. The reference TRBV19 and TRBJ2-7 proteins fill in what lies around the CDR3, so the full variable domain reads DGGITQSPKYLFRKEGQNVTLSCEQNLNHDAMYWYRQDPGQGLRLIYYSQIVNDFQKGDIAEGYSVSREKKESFPLTVTSAQKNPTAFYLCATGQPPTYEQYFGPGTRLTVT.